Here is one T cell receptor beta chain with its context. This record belongs to a study of control samples from healthy donors and cancer patients. Sequenced by immunoSEQ multiplex PCR; TCRdb stores in-frame clones only, minus some. The sample comprises tens of thousands of clones, 93% of which are singletons, and approximately 1.5% rests with the top ten. The junction had 3 bases not matched to a gene; V was cut back by 6 bases and J by 5 bases. The CDR3 spans 12 residues. CDR1 is LGHNT and CDR2 is FRNRAP in the germline V gene. This sequence was found in a woman in her twenties or thirties in good health. The material sequenced was blood. V gene TRBV12-5 combines with J gene TRBJ1-1, with 7 bases fitting TRBD1. Written as DNA, the CDR3 is TGTGCTAGTGGCAACAGGGGAACTGAAGCTTTCTTT. Protein sequence: CASGNRGTEAFF.